Below, 18 T cell receptor beta chains from the same sample are listed, as sequenced in a study of blood T cell repertoires in COVID-19. Measured with immunoSEQ multiplex PCR; TCRdb has only the in-frame clones, and not every one. The table lists 150,000 to 200,000 clones, approximately 90% of them singletons. The specimen sequenced was peripheral blood. Source of these receptors: a man aged 25 to 45 with COVID-19, enrolled during active disease.

The chain uses TRBV20-1 and TRBJ1-1; D ambiguous. The V end lost 8 bases, the J end lost 9 bases, and 13 bases lay between the germline ends. The CDR3 consists of 10 residues. The germline V gene encodes CDR1 DFQATT and CDR2 SNEGSKA (reference sequence). CDR3 bases: TGCAGTACTACCGGGGTACAAGCTTTCTTT. It yields the protein CSTTGVQAFF.

This chain links TRBV7-8 with TRBJ1-2; 9 nucleotides match TRBD1. The J segment lost 1 base and the V segment lost 6 bases, leaving 9 bases of the junction unmatched. The CDR3 has 16 residues. Germline CDR1 is SGHVS and CDR2 is FQNEAQ. CDR3 in DNA: TGTGCCAGCAGACCGGACAGGGGCCACCATAACTATGGCTACACCTTC. This codes for CASRPDRGHHNYGYTF.

The chain recombines TRBV5-5 with TRBJ2-7; 8 positions agree with TRBD1. CDR1 SGHKS and CDR2 YYEKEE come from the germline V gene (reference sequence). J gave up 7 bases and V 4 bases, and 4 bases lay outside the gene matches. The CDR3 extends over 12 amino acids. CDR3 loop: CASSRTGREQYF. CDR3 bases: TGTGCCAGCAGCCGGACAGGGAGGGAGCAGTACTTC. The full variable domain, in which reference TRBV5-5 and TRBJ2-7 provide the parts outside the CDR3, is DAGVTQSPTHLIKTRGQQVTLRCSPISGHKSVSWYQQVLGQGPQFIFQYYEKEERGRGNFPDRFSARQFPNYSSELNVNALLLGDSALYLCASSRTGREQYFGPGTRLTVT.

The chain uses TRBV19 and TRBJ2-1; perhaps TRBD2 as D (5 bases). V lost 1 base and J 7 bases, leaving 14 bases between the germline ends. The CDR3 loop spans 15 amino acids. Germline V gives CDR1 LNHDA, CDR2 SQIVND (reference sequence). CDR3 nucleotide sequence: TGTGCCAGTAGTATAGGCGGGCTCAGCCGGAATGAGCAGTTCTTC. Residues: CASSIGGLSRNEQFF.

In this sample, this clone turned up a few times. The chain joins TRBV28 to TRBJ1-3; TRBD1 matches at 8 bases. This CDR3 comprises 14 residues. The V gene's germline CDR1 is MDHEN and CDR2 SYDVKM. Trimming removed 6 bases from V and 6 bases from J; junction bases left unmatched: 7. The CDR3 DNA is TGTGCCAGCAGCCGTACAGGGGGTATAAACACCATATATTTT. This encodes CASSRTGGINTIYF.

V and J are TRBV19 and TRBJ1-6, with D possibly matching TRBD1 (6 bases). The CDR3 sequence is 16 residues long. The germline V gene encodes CDR1 LNHDA and CDR2 SQIVND (reference sequence). V was cut by 6 bases and J by 11 bases, with 23 bases left in between. CDR3 DNA: TGTGCCAGTAGCCCTGTTGGACAGTTTGATGTACCACCCCTCCACTTT. This translates into CASSPVGQFDVPPLHF.

The rearrangement uses TRBV6-5 and TRBJ2-7; no clear D gene. The V end was cut by 5 bases, the J end by 5 bases, with 7 bases between. Germline values: CDR1 MNHEY, CDR2 SVGAGI. This CDR3 spans 11 amino acids. As DNA, the CDR3 is TGTGCCAGCAGTAACAGTGACGAGCAGTACTTC. Translating it yields CASSNSDEQYF.

The chain carries TRBV19 and TRBJ1-2; D gene ambiguous. The CDR3 loop spans 14 amino acids. The germline V and J ends were trimmed by 4 bases and 8 bases, with 17 bases remaining between them. From germline, CDR1 is LNHDA and CDR2 SQIVND (reference sequence). CDR3 nucleotides: TGTGCCAGTAGTACCTCAACTCAGGTTTACGGCTACACCTTC. Its translation is CASSTSTQVYGYTF.

This sequence joins TRBV24-1 and TRBJ2-1; 8 bases line up with TRBD2. V lost 0 bases and J lost 10; bases outside the gene matches: 13. Germline CDR1 is KGHDR and CDR2 is SFDVKD. The CDR3 spans 17 residues. CDR3 sequence: CATSDLGRAGGSLEQFF. The CDR3 DNA is TGTGCCACCAGTGATTTGGGCCGGGCGGGAGGTTCCCTAGAGCAGTTCTTC.

The chain combines TRBV5-6 with TRBJ1-5, with D maybe TRBD1 (5 bases). CDR3 length equals 18 residues. The V end lost 3 bases, the J end lost 0 bases, and 19 bases lay between the germline ends. Germline values: CDR1 SGHDT, CDR2 YYEEEE. For the CDR3, the DNA is TGTGCCAGCAGCTACAGGAGACAGCTGGGCTATAGCAATCAGCCCCAGCATTTT. It encodes CASSYRRQLGYSNQPQHF.

The rearrangement uses TRBV7-2 and TRBJ2-6, with 8 bases lining up with TRBD1. The CDR3 contains 15 residues. The V segment lost 4 bases and the J segment 4 bases; nucleotides outside the gene matches: 3. Germline loops: CDR1 SGHTA, CDR2 FQGNSA. The CDR3 loop is CASSSDRAGANVLTF. The DNA for the CDR3 is TGTGCCAGCAGCTCGGACAGGGCCGGGGCCAACGTCCTGACTTTC.

The genes are TRBV24-1 and TRBJ2-1; a weak D match, TRBD2 (5 bases). V lost 5 bases, J lost 7 bases, and 11 bases lay in between. The CDR3 is 13 residues long. The germline gives CDR1 KGHDR, CDR2 SFDVKD. CDR3 loop: CATSAGAENEQFF. CDR3 nucleotides: TGTGCCACCAGTGCCGGAGCGGAAAATGAGCAGTTCTTC.

Only a few counts were recorded for this clone. The chain has TRBV4-2 and TRBJ2-7; 10 bases match TRBD1. Germline values: CDR1 LGHNA, CDR2 YNFKEQ. The CDR3 contains 15 residues. After removal of 4 bases from V and 3 bases from J, the junction contained 6 bases not matched to a gene. In DNA form, the CDR3 reads TGTGCCAGCAGCCTCCGGGACAGGGGATTCTACGAGCAGTACTTC. It yields the protein CASSLRDRGFYEQYF.

The genes are TRBV19 and TRBJ1-6; TRBD1 matches 12 bases. This CDR3 is built from 16 residues. The junction had 9 bases not matched to a gene; V was cut back by 7 bases and J by 8 bases. CDR1 LNHDA and CDR2 SQIVND come from the germline V gene (reference sequence). CDR3 DNA sequence: TGTGCCAGTACCGATGGGGACAGGGGGCATGATTCACCCCTCCACTTT. Its protein is CASTDGDRGHDSPLHF.

The V call is TRBV6-6, the J call TRBJ2-3; 10 bases are shared with TRBD1. CDR3 length equals 15 residues. Germline CDR1 MNHNY, CDR2 SVGAGI (reference sequence). V lost 5 bases and J lost 3; bases outside the gene matches: 5. CDR3 bases: TGTGCCAGCAGTAACCGGGACAGGGGTACAGATACGCAGTATTTT. Protein sequence: CASSNRDRGTDTQYF.

J is TRBJ2-7 and V is TRBV6-2 or TRBV6-3; 7 nucleotides match TRBD1. CDR1 and CDR2 (germline): MNHEY, SVGEGT. With 4 bases clipped from V and 0 bases from J, the junction kept 9 bases outside the gene matches. The CDR3 totals 16 residues. DNA of the CDR3: TGTGCCAGCAGTTTGCGGCCCCGGGACAGCTCCTACGAGCAGTACTTC. Amino acid sequence: CASSLRPRDSSYEQYF.

The chain links TRBV4-3 to TRBJ2-7; 8 positions agree with TRBD1. V trimming: 0 bases; J trimming: 2 bases; junction bases outside the gene matches: 3. Germline assignment: CDR1 LGHNA and CDR2 YSLEER. CDR3 length equals 15 residues. CDR3 protein: CASSQEPGGTYEQYF. The CDR3 bases are TGCGCCAGCAGCCAAGAACCAGGGGGCACCTACGAGCAGTACTTC.

This clone was seen a handful of times. The rearrangement joins TRBV5-4 to TRBJ2-7; maybe TRBD2 (6 bases). The germline V gene has CDR1 SGHNT and CDR2 YYREEE (reference sequence). Trimming stripped 0 bases from V and 4 bases from J, with 11 bases between. This CDR3 spans 14 amino acids. The CDR3 sequence: CASSLGGDRYEQYF. In DNA, the CDR3 is TGTGCCAGCAGCTTGGGGGGGGACCGTTACGAGCAGTACTTC.